The 4 T cell receptor beta chains given below trace back to one sample, sequenced in a study of somatic mutations in cytotoxic T cells in rheumatoid arthritis. The repertoire was sequenced with immunoSEQ multiplex PCR; TCRdb's copy has only in-frame clones and lacks some. There are fewer than 15,000 clones in the sample; 80% to 95% occur only once, and about a sixth lies in the top ten. Input material: CD4+ T cells sorted from blood. The receptors shown here come from a man aged 65 to 85 with rheumatoid arthritis.

The J gene is TRBJ2-1, the V gene TRBV5-1; TRBD1 aligns across 9 bases. The V segment lost 4 bases and the J segment 8 bases; nucleotides outside the gene matches: 4. The CDR3 totals 13 residues. Germline lookup yields CDR1 SGHRS and CDR2 YFSETQ. CDR3 in amino acids: CASSRDRVDEQFF. CDR3 in DNA: TGCGCCAGCAGCCGGGACAGGGTGGATGAGCAGTTCTTC.

The chain links TRBV15 to TRBJ1-4; TRBD1 might be the D (5 bases). The V gene's germline CDR1 is LNHNV and CDR2 YYDKDF (reference sequence). The V end was cut by 0 bases, the J end by 7 bases, with 12 bases between. The CDR3 is 15 amino acids. CDR3 amino acids: CATSRDFGAGEKLFF. The CDR3 DNA follows: TGTGCCACCAGCAGAGATTTTGGGGCAGGTGAAAAACTGTTTTTT.

The chain employs TRBV7-8 and TRBJ2-1, with 9 bases lining up with TRBD2. V gave up 1 base and J gave up 0 bases; unmatched junction bases: 7. Germline V gene sequence: CDR1 SGHVS, CDR2 FQNEAQ. This CDR3 spans 18 amino acids. In DNA form, the CDR3 reads TGTGCCAGCAGCTTAGGGGGGCTAGCGGGAAGCTCCTACAATGAGCAGTTCTTC. This gives the protein CASSLGGLAGSSYNEQFF.

This clone was seen only once. The chain links TRBV29-1 to TRBJ2-4; no firm D call. Trimming took 1 base from V and 10 from J, leaving 14 bases between them. This CDR3 has 13 residues. Per the germline V gene, CDR1 is SQVTM and CDR2 is ANQGSEA. Here the CDR3 reads CSVEVRGVSIQYF. For the CDR3, the DNA is TGCAGCGTTGAAGTTCGAGGCGTATCTATTCAGTACTTC.